The entry below describes one T cell receptor beta chain. The sample is drawn from a study of blood T cell repertoires in COVID-19. Assay used: immunoSEQ multiplex PCR; TCRdb lists only in-frame clones, some missing. This table holds 300,000 to 400,000 clones, less than 90% found once. In germline, CDR1 is MRHNA, CDR2 SNTAGT. J gave up 6 bases and V 0 bases, and 12 bases lay outside the gene matches. This CDR3 comprises 18 residues. Sequencing was carried out using peripheral blood. This TCR came from a woman in her sixties or seventies with COVID-19, enrolled during active disease. The V gene is TRBV6-4, the J gene TRBJ1-5; 9 bases fit TRBD1. The CDR3 DNA sequence: TGTGCCAGCAGTGACTCGATCTACGGGGACAGGGAGGCTCAGCCCCAGCATTTT. It translates to CASSDSIYGDREAQPQHF.